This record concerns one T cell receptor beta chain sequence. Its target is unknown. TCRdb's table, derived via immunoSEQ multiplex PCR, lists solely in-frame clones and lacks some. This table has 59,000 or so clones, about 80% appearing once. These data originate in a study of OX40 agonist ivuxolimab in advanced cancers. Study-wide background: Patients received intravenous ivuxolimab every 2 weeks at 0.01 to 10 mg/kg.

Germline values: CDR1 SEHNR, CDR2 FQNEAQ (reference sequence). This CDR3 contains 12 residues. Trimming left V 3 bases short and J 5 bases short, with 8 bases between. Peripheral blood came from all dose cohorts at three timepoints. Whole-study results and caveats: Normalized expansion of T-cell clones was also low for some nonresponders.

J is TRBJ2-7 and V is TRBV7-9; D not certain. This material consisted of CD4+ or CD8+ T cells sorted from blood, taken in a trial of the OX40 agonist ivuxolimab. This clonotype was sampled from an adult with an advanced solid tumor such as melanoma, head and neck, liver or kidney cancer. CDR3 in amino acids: CASSFVYDEQYF. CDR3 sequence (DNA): TGTGCCAGCAGCTTTGTCTACGACGAGCAGTACTTC.